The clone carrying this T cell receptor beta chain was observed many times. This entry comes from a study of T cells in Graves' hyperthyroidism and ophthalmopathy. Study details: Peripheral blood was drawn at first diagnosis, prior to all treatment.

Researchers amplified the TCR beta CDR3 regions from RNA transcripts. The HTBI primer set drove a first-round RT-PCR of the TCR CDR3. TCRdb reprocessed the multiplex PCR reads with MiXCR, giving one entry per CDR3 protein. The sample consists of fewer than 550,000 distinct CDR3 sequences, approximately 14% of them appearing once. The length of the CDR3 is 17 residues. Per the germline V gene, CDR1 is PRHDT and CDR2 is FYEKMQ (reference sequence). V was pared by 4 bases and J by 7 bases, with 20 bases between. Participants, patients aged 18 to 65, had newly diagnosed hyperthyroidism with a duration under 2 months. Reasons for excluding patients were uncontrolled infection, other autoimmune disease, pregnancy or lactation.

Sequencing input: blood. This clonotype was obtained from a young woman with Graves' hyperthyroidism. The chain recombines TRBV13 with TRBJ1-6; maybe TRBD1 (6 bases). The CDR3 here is CASSSRHGRGLNSPLHF. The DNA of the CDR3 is TGTGCCAGCAGCTCTCGCCACGGCAGGGGACTCAATTCACCCCTCCACTTT.